Described below is a single T cell receptor (beta chain) sequence and its context. What it recognizes is unknown. Then a second PCR, running roughly 7 to 11 cycles, was carried out with a sample-barcoded 5' primer and a J-beta primer mix. MiXCR, run by TCRdb on the 5' RACE reads, gives a single entry per CDR3 protein. The profile covers more than 900,000 distinct CDR3 sequences, with 20% to 25% appearing a single time and about 0.69% taken by the ten largest. This record belongs to a study of blood T cells in healthy people across ages. About the research overall: Template switching retrieved approximately one barcoded beta molecule for each two T cells.

Overall study findings and caveats: Estimates based on one million T cells were treated as lower bounds.

These same records also appear under a second study, on T cells of mothers and their children. That publication notes: Per mother, over 9.5 million TCR beta CDR3 reads were obtained; per child, approximately 3 million. Whether related or unrelated, pairs show similar shaping of TCR recombination output by thymic selection.

This TCR was sampled from a girl aged 2 to 10 in good health. Sequenced material: blood.

The CDR3 DNA reads TGTGCCAGCAGCTCTGGGACAGGGAGGACTGGAAACACCATATATTTT. Protein sequence: CASSSGTGRTGNTIYF. V is TRBV7-8 and J is TRBJ1-3, with 9 bases fitting TRBD1. Germline loops: CDR1 SGHVS, CDR2 FQNEAQ. This CDR3 has 16 amino acids. Trimming at V came to 4 bases and at J to 2 bases, leaving 6 bases not matched to a gene.